A single sample is the source of the 22 T cell receptor beta chains below, sequenced in a study of blood T cell repertoires in COVID-19. Sequencing used immunoSEQ multiplex PCR; TCRdb keeps in-frame clones, though not all of them. The table has around 75,000 clones, approximately 90% seen once; the top ten hold about 0.6%. Sequenced: peripheral blood. The receptors here all came from a man between 60 and 75 years old with acute or convalescent COVID-19.

The chain couples TRBV15 to TRBJ2-5; D unclear. CDR3 length equals 13 residues. The V gene lost 5 bases and the J gene lost 1 base, with 8 bases spanning the gap. The germline gives CDR1 LNHNV, CDR2 YYDKDF (reference sequence). The DNA for the CDR3 is TGTGCCACCAGCTTTACAATCCAAGAGACCCAGTACTTC. The encoded protein is CATSFTIQETQYF.

The V call is TRBV4-1, the J call TRBJ1-3, with D perhaps TRBD1 (5 bases). CDR1 MGHRA and CDR2 YSYEKL come from the germline V gene. V gave up 0 bases and J gave up 3 bases, with 9 bases separating them. CDR3 length equals 15 residues. The CDR3 reads CASSQDYRGGNTIYF. For the CDR3, the DNA is TGCGCCAGCAGCCAAGATTATAGGGGTGGAAACACCATATATTTT.

The V and J genes are TRBV20-1 and TRBJ2-5, with D possibly matching TRBD2 (6 bases). V was shortened by 6 bases and J by 10 bases, with 15 bases between the two germline ends. This CDR3 is built from 11 residues. Germline V gene data show CDR1 as DFQATT and CDR2 as SNEGSKA (reference sequence). CDR3 amino acids: CSARGETSQYF. CDR3 DNA: TGCAGTGCCCGGGGCGAGACTAGCCAGTACTTC.

The chain combines TRBV4-1 with TRBJ1-2, with TRBD1 identical over 7 bases. The length of the CDR3 is 13 residues. V shed 4 bases and J 4 bases; nucleotides not matched to a gene: 3. Germline V gene sequence: CDR1 MGHRA, CDR2 YSYEKL. CDR3 sequence (DNA): TGCGCCAGCAGCCGTGGACAGGCCTATGGCTACACCTTC. Translated: CASSRGQAYGYTF.

This clone was detected a few times. This chain connects TRBV6-5 to TRBJ1-5, with a tentative D call TRBD1 (6 bases). Trimming removed 8 bases from V and 0 bases from J, with 11 bases in between. The germline gives CDR1 MNHEY, CDR2 SVGAGI. CDR3 length: 14 amino acids. CDR3 in amino acids: CASLTGISNQPQHF. DNA for the CDR3: TGTGCCAGCCTGACAGGAATTAGCAATCAGCCCCAGCATTTT.

The J gene is TRBJ2-1, the V gene TRBV19; 7 positions match TRBD2. With 6 bases clipped from V and 6 bases from J, the junction kept 14 bases outside the gene matches. The CDR3 is 16 residues long. Germline CDR1 and CDR2: LNHDA and SQIVND (reference sequence). CDR3 in amino acids: CASSLGLRLAVNEQFF. CDR3 coding DNA: TGTGCCAGTAGCCTGGGTTTGCGACTAGCAGTCAATGAGCAGTTCTTC. Based on the CDR3 plus reference TRBV19 and TRBJ2-1, the full variable domain is DGGITQSPKYLFRKEGQNVTLSCEQNLNHDAMYWYRQDPGQGLRLIYYSQIVNDFQKGDIAEGYSVSREKKESFPLTVTSAQKNPTAFYLCASSLGLRLAVNEQFFGPGTRLTVL.

This rearrangement joins TRBV29-1 to TRBJ2-7, with 7 bases that match TRBD1. Trimming cost V 6 bases and J 0 bases; bases outside gene matches: 8. CDR1 is SQVTM and CDR2 is ANQGSEA in the germline V gene. This CDR3 comprises 14 residues. CDR3 sequence (DNA): TGCAGCGTGGTTGAACAGGGGTCCTCCTACGAGCAGTACTTC. Encoded protein: CSVVEQGSSYEQYF.

The chain's CDR3 is CASRRMEGARTEAFF. The CDR3 nucleotides read TGTGCCAGTAGGCGCATGGAGGGGGCAAGGACTGAAGCTTTCTTT. The chain combines TRBV19 with TRBJ1-1; 7 positions agree with TRBD1. Trimming at V came to 6 bases and at J to 5 bases, leaving 12 bases not matched to a gene. Per germline, CDR1 LNHDA and CDR2 SQIVND (reference sequence). CDR3 length equals 15 residues.

The CDR3 DNA is TGTGCCACCCAGGGGGGAGATACGCAGTATTTT. It codes for CATQGGDTQYF. This rearrangement joins TRBV24-1 to TRBJ2-3; perhaps TRBD1 as D (7 bases). The CDR3 totals 11 residues. Per the germline V gene, CDR1 is KGHDR and CDR2 is SFDVKD. Trimming took off 9 bases at V and 5 bases at J, with 8 bases between the two ends.

This chain connects TRBV5-6 to TRBJ1-2, with 10 positions matching TRBD1. The V gene end was trimmed by 6 bases and the J gene end by 8 bases; junction bases not matched to a gene: 7. CDR3 length: 13 amino acids. Per the germline V gene, CDR1 is SGHDT and CDR2 is YYEEEE. The CDR3 loop reads CASIRQGAKGYTF. CDR3 in DNA: TGTGCCAGCATAAGACAGGGGGCTAAAGGCTACACCTTC.

J is TRBJ2-1 and V is TRBV5-1, with TRBD2 matching over 12 bases. This CDR3 is built from 16 residues. J gave up 7 bases and V 2 bases, and 7 bases lay outside the gene matches. Germline V CDR1 and CDR2: SGHRS, YFSETQ. The CDR3 region has the DNA TGCGCCAGCAGCTTCGGGCTAGCGGGGGGGCGGAATGAGCAGTTCTTC. Protein sequence: CASSFGLAGGRNEQFF.

Only a few counts were recorded for this clone. The V gene is TRBV7-2, the J gene TRBJ1-5; 9 bases match TRBD1. CDR1 and CDR2 from the germline V gene are SGHTA and FQGNSA. This CDR3 contains 16 residues. V shed 0 bases, J shed 3 bases, and the junction held 3 bases outside the gene matches. The CDR3 loop reads CASSLAGTGTNQPQHF. The DNA for the CDR3 is TGTGCCAGCAGCTTAGCCGGGACAGGGACCAATCAGCCCCAGCATTTT. Combining the CDR3 with reference TRBV7-2 and TRBJ1-5 gives the whole variable domain GAGVSQSPSNKVTEKGKDVELRCDPISGHTALYWYRQSLGQGLEFLIYFQGNSAPDKSGLPSDRFSAERTGGSVSTLTIQRTQQEDSAVYLCASSLAGTGTNQPQHFGDGTRLSIL.

This clone was seen a handful of times. The chain joins TRBV27 to TRBJ1-5; D remains ambiguous. This CDR3 spans 13 amino acids. Trimming pared 5 bases from V and 6 bases from J, leaving 11 bases between. The germline CDR1 and CDR2 sequences are MNHEY and SMNVEV (reference sequence). The CDR3 protein is CASSRGPGQPQHF. The CDR3 DNA is TGTGCCAGCAGTCGCGGTCCGGGTCAGCCCCAGCATTTT.

V usage is TRBV6-2 or TRBV6-3 and J usage is TRBJ1-2; D not certain. Trimming left V 0 bases short and J 4 bases short, with 9 bases between. This CDR3 spans 14 amino acids. Germline V gene lookup returns CDR1 MNHEY and CDR2 SVGEGT. CDR3 sequence: CASSYSRDFYGYTF. The CDR3, as DNA: TGTGCCAGCAGTTACTCGAGAGATTTCTATGGCTACACCTTC.

The V gene is TRBV6-1, the J gene TRBJ1-5; a weak D match, TRBD1 (6 bases). The V gene's germline CDR1 is MNHNS and CDR2 SASEGT. The CDR3 loop spans 14 amino acids. The ends were cut back, 2 bases at V and 8 bases at J, with 13 bases in the middle. The CDR3 sequence is CASSEQQGRKPQHF. CDR3 sequence (DNA): TGTGCCAGCAGTGAACAACAGGGTCGGAAGCCCCAGCATTTT.

The rearrangement uses TRBV24-1 and TRBJ2-1; the match to TRBD2 covers 10 bases. This CDR3 has 16 residues. The J segment lost 6 bases and the V segment lost 1 base, leaving 5 bases of the junction unmatched. Germline-derived CDR1 and CDR2 are KGHDR and SFDVKD. As DNA, the CDR3 is TGTGCCACCAGTGATTTTTCTAGCGGGAGAGTCAATGAGCAGTTCTTC. It translates to CATSDFSSGRVNEQFF.

The V gene is TRBV28, the J gene TRBJ2-7; 10 nucleotides match TRBD1. The germline CDR1 and CDR2 sequences are MDHEN and SYDVKM. The CDR3 spans 18 residues. With V trimmed by 5 bases and J by 4 bases, 17 bases remained unmatched. CDR3 sequence reads: CASSKTSWTGGNFYEQYF. CDR3 sequence (DNA): TGTGCCAGCAGTAAAACTTCCTGGACAGGGGGAAACTTTTACGAGCAGTACTTC.

The chain joins TRBV30 to TRBJ2-7, with D maybe TRBD2 (6 bases). The CDR3 length is 14 residues. V dropped 4 bases and J dropped 3 bases, with 16 bases sitting between them. Germline-derived CDR1 and CDR2 are GTSNPN and SVGIG (reference sequence). The DNA for the CDR3 is TGTGCCTGGAACGGGGGTAGCCGCTACTACGAGCAGTACTTC. Encoded protein: CAWNGGSRYYEQYF.

The CDR3 loop reads CAWSAQGEKLFF. CDR3 sequence (DNA): TGTGCCTGGAGTGCGCAGGGTGAAAAACTGTTTTTT. The gene calls are TRBV30 and TRBJ1-4; D perhaps matches TRBD1 (5 bases). CDR3 size: 12 residues. Germline V CDR1 and CDR2: GTSNPN, SVGIG (reference sequence). Between the trimmed V and J ends, which lost 1 base and 7 bases, there was a span of 7 bases.

The chain employs TRBV2 and TRBJ2-6; the match to TRBD1 covers 10 bases. The germline V gene encodes CDR1 SNHLY and CDR2 FYNNEI. The trim removed 7 bases at V and 2 bases at J, leaving 5 bases unmatched. CDR3 length: 16 amino acids. The CDR3: CASTGQGLTGANVLTF. CDR3 nucleotides: TGTGCCAGCACGGGACAGGGGCTGACTGGGGCCAACGTCCTGACTTTC.

The chain couples TRBV5-1 to TRBJ1-1, with 7 bases fitting TRBD1. Trimming at V came to 4 bases and at J to 1 base, leaving 7 bases not matched to a gene. This CDR3 contains 15 residues. Looked up from germline, CDR1 is SGHRS and CDR2 is YFSETQ. The CDR3 DNA reads as TGCGCCAGCAGCGTTACCGGGACAGAGAACACTGAAGCTTTCTTT. Protein: CASSVTGTENTEAFF.

The chain employs TRBV7-6 and TRBJ1-1; TRBD1 aligns across 8 bases. There are 15 residues in the CDR3. Germline assignment: CDR1 SGHVS and CDR2 FNYEAQ. The ends lost 5 bases at V and 1 base at J; junction bases unmatched: 6. CDR3 sequence reads: CASSPWTGKNTEAFF. Here the CDR3 DNA reads TGTGCCAGCAGCCCCTGGACAGGGAAGAACACTGAAGCTTTCTTT. Supplemented by reference TRBV7-6 and TRBJ1-1, the full variable domain reads GAGVSQSPRYKVTKRGQDVALRCDPISGHVSLYWYRQALGQGPEFLTYFNYEAQQDKSGLPNDRFSAERPEGSISTLTIQRTEQRDSAMYRCASSPWTGKNTEAFFGQGTRLTVV.